Following are 24 T cell receptor beta chains from one sample sequenced in a study of T cells after yellow fever vaccination. TCRdb reprocessed the 5' RACE reads via MiXCR and lists one record per CDR3 protein. The table lists some 340,000 distinct CDR3 sequences, over 3.5% of them singletons, with 20% to 25% in the top ten. This specimen consisted of PBMCs, obtained 5 days after the yellow fever booster vaccination. The receptors stem from a man younger than 35 who received the YFV17D yellow fever vaccine.

The chain uses TRBV7-9 and TRBJ2-5; 8 positions agree with TRBD1. Germline CDR1 is SEHNR and CDR2 is FQNEAQ (reference sequence). With 5 bases clipped from V and 3 bases from J, the junction kept 5 bases outside the gene matches. The CDR3 has 14 amino acids. The CDR3 DNA reads TGTGCCAGCAGCCGGGGACAGGAGGAAGAGACCCAGTACTTC. Translation: CASSRGQEEETQYF.

Many counts were recorded for this clonotype. This rearrangement joins TRBV12-3 or TRBV12-4 to TRBJ2-5, with no clear D. The CDR3 is 12 amino acids. Trimming pared 5 bases from V and 12 bases from J, leaving 16 bases between. Here the CDR3 reads CASSNGRSSKYF. The CDR3 DNA sequence: TGTGCCAGCAGTAACGGGCGAAGTAGCAAGTACTTC.

This clonotype was recorded a few times. The chain links TRBV7-2 to TRBJ2-3; 12 bases map to TRBD2. V lost 6 bases to trimming and J lost 9 bases; unmatched junction nucleotides: 13. This CDR3 contains 16 residues. Germline CDR1 SGHTA, CDR2 FQGNSA. DNA of the CDR3: TGTGCCAGCAGAAGTAGGCGGACTAGCGGGGTGGAGACGCAGTATTTT. It yields the protein CASRSRRTSGVETQYF.

This clonotype was counted between two and nine times. The chain combines TRBV5-1 with TRBJ2-6; TRBD1 might be the D (7 bases). Germline CDR1 reads SGHRS; CDR2 reads YFSETQ. Trimming cost V 4 bases and J 1 base, with 9 bases left between them. The CDR3 has 15 residues. For the CDR3, the DNA is TGCGCCAGCAGCGCGGGACAGTCTGGGGCCAACGTCCTGACTTTC. This codes for CASSAGQSGANVLTF.

This chain uses TRBV9 with TRBJ2-1; maybe TRBD2 (5 bases). The CDR3 is made up of 12 amino acids. Germline lookup yields CDR1 SGDLS and CDR2 YYNGEE. Deletions cut 6 bases from V and 9 bases from J, with 13 bases between. The CDR3 loop reads CASNDGNSEQFF. As DNA, the CDR3 is TGTGCCAGCAACGACGGGAACTCTGAGCAGTTCTTC. The full variable domain, completed using reference TRBV9 and TRBJ2-1, is DSGVTQTPKHLITATGQRVTLRCSPRSGDLSVYWYQQSLDQGLQFLIQYYNGEERAKGNILERFSAQQFPDLHSELNLSSLELGDSALYFCASNDGNSEQFFGPGTRLTVL.

The V gene is TRBV4-2, the J gene TRBJ2-3; maybe TRBD2 (6 bases). V lost 6 bases and J lost 4, with 14 bases in between. Looked up from germline, CDR1 is LGHNA and CDR2 is YNFKEQ. The length of the CDR3 is 14 residues. The DNA for the CDR3 is TGTGCCAGCAGGCTAGTAGGAGGGCCAGATACGCAGTATTTT. Its translation is CASRLVGGPDTQYF.

This clonotype was seen more than once but under ten times. The chain has TRBV29-1 and TRBJ2-1; D is possibly TRBD1 (7 bases). Germline V CDR1 and CDR2: SQVTM, ANQGSEA. Trimming cost V 3 bases and J 4 bases, with 16 bases left between them. CDR3 length equals 15 residues. The CDR3: CSVDVRDRLYNEQFF. The CDR3 nucleotides read TGCAGCGTTGATGTGCGGGACAGACTATACAATGAGCAGTTCTTC.

The chain recombines TRBV29-1 with TRBJ2-5; D possibly corresponds to TRBD1 (6 bases). Germline V gene data show CDR1 as SQVTM and CDR2 as ANQGSEA. V was trimmed by 0 bases and J by 4 bases, leaving 15 bases between them. This CDR3 spans 15 amino acids. CDR3 bases: TGCAGCGTTGAAGATCCACAGGGCGACGGAGAGACCCAGTACTTC. This sequence encodes CSVEDPQGDGETQYF.

This chain links TRBV6-5 with TRBJ2-7; the D call may be TRBD1 or TRBD2 (5 bases each). V was pared by 2 bases and J by 2 bases, with 7 bases between. This CDR3 contains 13 residues. Germline assignment: CDR1 MNHEY and CDR2 SVGAGI. The CDR3 region is CASSYVGAYEQYF. The CDR3 region has the DNA TGTGCCAGCAGTTACGTGGGGGCCTACGAGCAGTACTTC.

V usage is TRBV6-5 and J usage is TRBJ2-1; D might be TRBD1 (5 bases). V was pared by 4 bases and J by 6 bases, with 16 bases between. CDR1 and CDR2 from the germline V gene are MNHEY and SVGAGI. This CDR3 region has 15 residues. CDR3 sequence: CASSSQGVVFNEQFF. The DNA of the CDR3 is TGTGCCAGCAGTTCCCAGGGTGTAGTTTTCAATGAGCAGTTCTTC.

This clonotype was counted only a few times. The chain carries TRBV7-9 and TRBJ2-7; weak D call: TRBD1 (5 bases). Per germline, CDR1 SEHNR and CDR2 FQNEAQ (reference sequence). There are 14 residues in the CDR3. V lost 8 bases, J lost 2 bases, and 16 bases lay in between. CDR3 protein: CASLGAGTPYEQYV. The CDR3 nucleotides read TGTGCCAGCCTAGGGGCAGGCACCCCCTACGAGCAGTACGTC.

The table lists this clonotype with a few counts. V gene TRBV12-3 or TRBV12-4 combines with J gene TRBJ2-5; 9 bases align to TRBD1. Unmatched junction bases numbered 11, after V lost 5 bases and J lost 7 bases. The CDR3 sequence is 15 residues long. The CDR3 DNA is TGTGCCAGCAGTCCCCGGGGGACAGGGCCATGGACCCAGTACTTC. It encodes CASSPRGTGPWTQYF.

In nucleotides, the CDR3 is TGTGCCAGCAGCTTAGATCTAGATACGCAGTATTTT. As protein: CASSLDLDTQYF. The chain couples TRBV11-2 to TRBJ2-3; D is unclear. Germline CDR1 SGHAT, CDR2 FQNNGV. There are 12 residues in the CDR3. The V end lost 0 bases, the J end lost 5 bases, and 3 bases lay between the germline ends.

This clonotype was detected a few times. The chain links TRBV5-1 to TRBJ1-3; D is uncertain. CDR1 is SGHRS and CDR2 is YFSETQ in the germline V gene. The V end was cut by 3 bases, the J end by 2 bases, with 12 bases between. The CDR3 contains 15 residues. CDR3 nucleotides: TGCGCCAGCAGCTCTCGGGCCGCCACTGGAAACACCATATATTTT. Amino acids: CASSSRAATGNTIYF. Supplemented by reference TRBV5-1 and TRBJ1-3, the full variable domain reads KAGVTQTPRYLIKTRGQQVTLSCSPISGHRSVSWYQQTPGQGLQFLFEYFSETQRNKGNFPGRFSGRQFSNSRSEMNVSTLELGDSALYLCASSSRAATGNTIYFGEGSWLTVV.

This clonotype showed up many times. This sequence joins TRBV20-1 and TRBJ1-4, with a possible D match to TRBD1 (6 bases). From germline, CDR1 is DFQATT and CDR2 SNEGSKA (reference sequence). CDR3 length: 13 residues. V lost 0 bases, J lost 7 bases, and 9 bases lay in between. In DNA form, the CDR3 reads TGCAGTGCTAGAGAGGGGGCTTTTGAAAAACTGTTTTTT. It specifies CSAREGAFEKLFF.

The table lists this clonotype with many counts. This sequence joins TRBV12-3 or TRBV12-4 and TRBJ1-1; weak D call: TRBD1 (6 bases). The CDR3 has 14 residues. V lost 5 bases, J lost 0 bases, and 10 bases lay in between. The DNA of the CDR3 is TGTGCCAGCAGTCTGGGGACAATGAACACTGAAGCTTTCTTT. This sequence encodes CASSLGTMNTEAFF.

This clonotype was observed many times. The rearrangement uses TRBV6-4 and TRBJ2-7; TRBD1 agrees at 7 bases. With V trimmed by 6 bases and J by 6 bases, 5 bases remained unmatched. CDR1 and CDR2 from the germline V gene are MRHNA and SNTAGT. The length of the CDR3 is 12 residues. This CDR3 reads CASSRTGVEQYV. The CDR3 region has the DNA TGTGCCAGCAGCCGAACAGGGGTCGAGCAGTACGTC.

This clonotype was found many times. This sequence joins TRBV7-2 and TRBJ1-1, with D unresolved. The CDR3 is 16 residues long. V lost 5 bases and J 0 bases, leaving 16 bases between the germline ends. CDR1 and CDR2 (germline): SGHTA, FQGNSA. This chain's CDR3 is CASSETRRRVNTEAFF. The CDR3 DNA sequence: TGTGCCAGCAGCGAAACCCGAAGGCGAGTGAACACTGAAGCTTTCTTT.

The gene calls are TRBV4-3 and TRBJ1-6, with TRBD1 matching over 9 bases. CDR1 and CDR2 (germline): LGHNA, YSLEER. Trimming took 0 bases from V and 6 from J; bases not matched to a gene: 9. CDR3 length equals 18 residues. The CDR3: CASSQDRAVTGGNSPLHF. In DNA form, the CDR3 reads TGCGCCAGCAGCCAAGATCGGGCCGTGACAGGGGGTAATTCACCCCTCCACTTT.

This clonotype was detected a few times. CDR3 nucleotide sequence: TGCAGTGCTAGAGCAAACCTTCACAGGGATGAGACCCAGTACTTC. Translated, it gives CSARANLHRDETQYF. The chain has TRBV20-1 and TRBJ2-5; TRBD1 is a possible D gene (6 bases). CDR1 and CDR2 (germline): DFQATT, SNEGSKA (reference sequence). The V end was cut by 1 base, the J end by 5 bases, with 17 bases between. This CDR3 comprises 15 residues.

The V and J genes are TRBV7-9 and TRBJ2-3, with D uncertain. The CDR3 sequence is 15 residues long. Germline CDR1 SEHNR, CDR2 FQNEAQ (reference sequence). V was trimmed by 5 bases and J by 5 bases, leaving 17 bases between them. This CDR3 reads CASSEVNSALDTQYF. CDR3 DNA sequence: TGTGCCAGCAGCGAGGTGAACAGCGCCTTAGATACGCAGTATTTT.

The chain carries TRBV7-9 and TRBJ2-4; weak D call: TRBD1 (5 bases). Trimming cost V 5 bases and J 5 bases, with 10 bases left between them. CDR3 length: 13 residues. Germline V lookup: CDR1 SEHNR, CDR2 FQNEAQ (reference sequence). The CDR3 protein is CASSPTRENIQYF. CDR3 sequence (DNA): TGTGCCAGCAGCCCCACCAGGGAAAACATTCAGTACTTC.

This clonotype was found a few times. The rearrangement uses TRBV5-1 and TRBJ2-3, with D unclear. The V and J ends lost 4 bases and 2 bases respectively, with 5 bases between them. Germline-derived CDR1 and CDR2 are SGHRS and YFSETQ. The CDR3 totals 12 residues. CDR3 in DNA: TGCGCCAGCAGCATCTACACAGATACGCAGTATTTT. Its translation is CASSIYTDTQYF. Full variable domain (remainder filled in from reference TRBV5-1 and TRBJ2-3): KAGVTQTPRYLIKTRGQQVTLSCSPISGHRSVSWYQQTPGQGLQFLFEYFSETQRNKGNFPGRFSGRQFSNSRSEMNVSTLELGDSALYLCASSIYTDTQYFGPGTRLTVL.

There are many counts of this clonotype. The CDR3 here is CATTGGGDTQYF. The CDR3 DNA sequence: TGTGCCACCACAGGGGGGGGAGATACGCAGTATTTT. The chain links TRBV19 to TRBJ2-3; tentative D call: TRBD1 (8 bases). Germline CDR1 reads LNHDA; CDR2 reads SQIVND (reference sequence). There are 12 residues in the CDR3. The V and J ends lost 10 bases and 5 bases respectively, with 13 bases between them. Full variable domain (outside the CDR3, taken from reference TRBV19 and TRBJ2-3): DGGITQSPKYLFRKEGQNVTLSCEQNLNHDAMYWYRQDPGQGLRLIYYSQIVNDFQKGDIAEGYSVSREKKESFPLTVTSAQKNPTAFYLCATTGGGDTQYFGPGTRLTVL.